This TCR beta chain stems from a study of control samples from healthy donors and cancer patients. V shed 6 bases, J shed 2 bases, and the junction held 2 bases outside the gene matches. The CDR3 is 13 residues long. Germline loops: CDR1 LGHDT, CDR2 YNNKEL (reference sequence). The method was immunoSEQ multiplex PCR; TCRdb's version includes in-frame clones alone and lacks a portion of them. The profile shows about 130,000 clones, around 93% of them singletons. The sequence derives from a young man in good health. The sequenced sample consisted of blood. The genes are TRBV3-1 (or the pseudogene TRBV3-2) and TRBJ2-5, with 8 positions matching TRBD1. The CDR3 DNA sequence: TGTGCCAGCAGATGGACAGGGCAAGAGACCCAGTACTTC. Its translation is CASRWTGQETQYF.